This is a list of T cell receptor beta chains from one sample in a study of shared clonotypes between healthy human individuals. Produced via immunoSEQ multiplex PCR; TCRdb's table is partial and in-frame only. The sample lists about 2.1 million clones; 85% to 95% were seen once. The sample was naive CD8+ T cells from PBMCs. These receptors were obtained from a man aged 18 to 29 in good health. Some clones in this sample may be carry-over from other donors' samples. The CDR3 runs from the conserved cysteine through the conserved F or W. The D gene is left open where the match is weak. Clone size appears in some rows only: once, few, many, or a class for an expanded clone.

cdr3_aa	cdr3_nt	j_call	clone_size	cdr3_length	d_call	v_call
CASSFWKQGPTYQETQYF	TGTGCCAGCAGCTTTTGGAAACAGGGCCCTACCTACCAAGAGACCCAGTACTTC	TRBJ2-5	NA	18	NA	TRBV7-6
CASSPVAYEQYF	TGTGCCAGCAGCCCGGTAGCCTACGAGCAGTACTTC	TRBJ2-7	NA	12	NA	TRBV7-8
CASSERHGATEAFF	TGCGCCAGCAGCGAACGACATGGGGCCACTGAAGCTTTCTTT	TRBJ1-1	NA	14	NA	TRBV4-3
CASSDQVPGQTLAQIRVTQYF	TGTGCCAGCAGTGACCAGGTTCCGGGACAGACACTAGCACAGATACGAGTTACGCAGTATTTT	TRBJ2-3	NA	21	NA	TRBV6-4
CASSYWASGYNEQFF	TGTGCCAGCAGTTACTGGGCTAGCGGGTACAATGAGCAGTTCTTC	TRBJ2-1	NA	15	TRBD2	TRBV6-5
CASSLGGAEGYGYTF	TGCGCCAGCAGCTTGGGCGGGGCAGAGGGCTATGGCTACACCTTC	TRBJ1-2	NA	15	NA	TRBV5-1
CASSLSGGRSGELFF	TGTGCCAGCAGTTTATCGGGGGGCAGATCCGGGGAGCTGTTTTTT	TRBJ2-2	NA	15	NA	TRBV28
CASSVASVLPDTQYF	TGTGCCAGCAGCGTAGCTAGCGTCCTCCCTGATACGCAGTATTTT	TRBJ2-3	NA	15	NA	TRBV9
CASSLGQLYEQYF	TGTGCCAGCAGCTTAGGACAGCTCTACGAGCAGTACTTC	TRBJ2-7	once	13	NA	TRBV7-2
CATSSTSGGEQYF	TGTGCCACCAGCAGCACAAGCGGCGGTGAGCAGTACTTC	TRBJ2-7	once	13	NA	TRBV15
CASSLEAGTLRGANQPQHF	TGTGCCAGCAGCTTAGAGGCTGGGACACTCAGGGGGGCCAATCAGCCCCAGCATTTT	TRBJ1-5	NA	19	TRBD1	TRBV7-8
CASSLGNRGLALNEQFF	TGTGCCAGCAGCTTAGGCAACAGGGGTCTTGCTTTGAATGAGCAGTTCTTC	TRBJ2-1	NA	17	TRBD1	TRBV11-3
CASSRVQGARGNTIYF	TGTGCCAGCAGCCGGGTACAAGGGGCGCGAGGAAACACCATATATTTT	TRBJ1-3	NA	16	NA	TRBV11-2
CASSLRGMGGYTF	TGTGCCAGCAGTTTACGGGGAATGGGTGGCTACACCTTC	TRBJ1-2	NA	13	NA	TRBV28
CAISDPKGPYEQYF	TGTGCCATCAGTGACCCGAAGGGGCCCTACGAGCAGTACTTC	TRBJ2-7	NA	14	NA	TRBV10-3
CSVVLIGDPNEQFF	TGCAGCGTTGTTCTAATCGGGGATCCCAATGAGCAGTTCTTC	TRBJ2-1	NA	14	NA	TRBV29-1
CASSQGTYEQYF	TGTGCCAGCAGTCAGGGTACCTACGAGCAGTACTTC	TRBJ2-7	once	12	NA	TRBV7-9
CASSSDRGLRETQYF	TGTGCCAGCAGCTCCGACAGGGGACTACGAGAGACCCAGTACTTC	TRBJ2-5	NA	15	NA	TRBV7-2
CASREEGLANTGELFF	TGTGCCAGCAGAGAAGAGGGACTAGCGAACACCGGGGAGCTGTTTTTT	TRBJ2-2	NA	16	TRBD2	TRBV27
CASSSRTGHDGSNQPQHF	TGTGCCAGCAGTTCCCGGACAGGGCATGATGGTAGCAATCAGCCCCAGCATTTT	TRBJ1-5	NA	18	TRBD1	TRBV28
CASSLLVGSEEKLFF	TGTGCCAGCAGTTTACTAGTCGGTTCGGAGGAAAAACTGTTTTTT	TRBJ1-4	NA	15	NA	TRBV28
CASSLFAGRETQYF	TGTGCCAGCAGTTTATTTGCAGGGAGAGAGACCCAGTACTTC	TRBJ2-5	NA	14	NA	TRBV27
CASGPGTGRIYGYTF	TGTGCTAGTGGTCCCGGGACAGGGAGGATCTATGGCTACACCTTC	TRBJ1-2	NA	15	TRBD1	TRBV12-5
CATSPGRSYEQYF	TGTGCCACCAGTCCGGGACGCTCCTACGAGCAGTACTTC	TRBJ2-7	NA	13	NA	TRBV15
CASSANSASSYNEQFF	TGTGCCAGCAGCGCCAATAGCGCGAGCTCCTACAATGAGCAGTTCTTC	TRBJ2-1	NA	16	NA	TRBV9
CASSHRGTNLRSTDTQYF	TGCGCCAGCAGCCATAGAGGGACCAACCTTCGTAGCACAGATACGCAGTATTTT	TRBJ2-3	NA	18	NA	TRBV4-1
CASSIRGANVLTF	TGTGCCAGTAGTATAAGGGGGGCCAACGTCCTGACTTTC	TRBJ2-6	once	13	NA	TRBV19
CASSPGDKQYF	TGTGCCAGCAGCCCCGGGGACAAACAGTACTTC	TRBJ2-7	NA	11	NA	TRBV27
CASSSGLAGTQETQYF	TGTGCCAGCAGCTCCGGACTAGCGGGGACCCAAGAGACCCAGTACTTC	TRBJ2-5	NA	16	TRBD2	TRBV13
CASSPLSGQVGDTQYF	TGCGCCAGCAGCCCTTTGTCGGGACAGGTAGGGGATACGCAGTATTTT	TRBJ2-3	NA	16	TRBD1	TRBV5-1
CASSVTSGIFNEQFF	TGTGCCAGTAGTGTAACTAGCGGTATTTTCAATGAGCAGTTCTTC	TRBJ2-1	NA	15	TRBD2	TRBV19
CASSFVRGGAYNEQFF	TGTGCCAGCAGCTTTGTTCGTGGGGGGGCCTACAATGAGCAGTTCTTC	TRBJ2-1	NA	16	TRBD2	TRBV5-6
CASSKTGITTGELFF	TGTGCCAGCAGCAAGACAGGGATCACCACCGGGGAGCTGTTTTTT	TRBJ2-2	NA	15	TRBD1	TRBV7-3
CASSLSGQGAGYTF	TGTGCCAGCAGCTTGAGTGGACAGGGTGCGGGCTACACCTTC	TRBJ1-2	NA	14	TRBD1	TRBV7-3
CASSSPRDGLSYNEQFF	TGTGCCAGCAGTTCCCCTCGGGACGGCCTCTCCTACAATGAGCAGTTCTTC	TRBJ2-1	NA	17	NA	TRBV28
CAISESLGSYEQYF	TGTGCCATCAGTGAGTCGTTGGGTTCCTACGAGCAGTACTTC	TRBJ2-7	NA	14	NA	TRBV10-3
CASSYSQIGDGYTF	TGTGCCAGCAGTTACTCGCAGATAGGGGATGGCTACACCTTC	TRBJ1-2	NA	14	NA	TRBV6-5
CASSLRGFSYEQYF	TGTGCCAGCAGCTTAAGGGGCTTCTCCTACGAGCAGTACTTC	TRBJ2-7	NA	14	NA	TRBV7-2
CASRTGPGTEAFF	TGTGCCAGCAGGACGGGGCCGGGCACCGAAGCGTTTTTT	TRBJ1-4	NA	13	NA	TRBV28
CASSLAAGVILLEQYF	TGTGCCAGCAGTTTAGCGGCGGGAGTTATACTGCTCGAGCAGTACTTC	TRBJ2-7	NA	16	TRBD2	TRBV27
CASSYGGNLQETQYF	TGTGCCAGCAGTTACGGTGGGAACCTGCAAGAGACCCAGTACTTC	TRBJ2-5	NA	15	NA	TRBV6-5
CASSPGTPGRGEQFF	TGTGCCAGCAGTCCCGGGACACCGGGGAGGGGGGAGCAGTTCTTC	TRBJ2-1	NA	15	NA	TRBV27
CASSSGSGYQETQYF	TGTGCCAGCAGCTCGGGGTCGGGGTACCAAGAGACCCAGTACTTC	TRBJ2-5	NA	15	NA	TRBV11-1
CASSLGPEGNEQFF	TGTGCCAGCAGCTTAGGTCCCGAAGGGAATGAGCAGTTCTTC	TRBJ2-1	NA	14	NA	TRBV7-9
CASSIDRMTSGINEQFF	TGTGCCAGTAGTATAGATCGTATGACTAGCGGTATTAATGAGCAGTTCTTC	TRBJ2-1	NA	17	TRBD2	TRBV19
CASRNRDPSSYNEQFF	TGTGCCAGCAGAAACAGGGATCCTAGCTCCTACAATGAGCAGTTCTTC	TRBJ2-1	NA	16	NA	TRBV28
CASSDSHDYGYTF	TGTGCCAGCAGTGACAGCCACGACTATGGCTACACCTTC	TRBJ1-2	NA	13	NA	TRBV2
CASSLFGPYSGANVLTF	TGTGCCAGCAGCTTATTTGGACCGTACTCTGGGGCCAACGTCCTGACTTTC	TRBJ2-6	NA	17	NA	TRBV7-2
CATSISSGRARLYEQYF	TGTGCCACCAGTATCTCTAGCGGGAGGGCCCGGCTCTACGAGCAGTACTTC	TRBJ2-7	NA	17	TRBD2	TRBV15